This T cell receptor (beta chain) was retrieved from a study of CD8 T cells in Susac syndrome (dated by TCRdb to about 2019). About the full investigation: Repertoire sequencing was used to test whether CD8+ T cell activation and differentiation in Susac syndrome was antigen driven. Clonality of the CD8+ T cell repertoire was compared between more than 9 healthy donors, 14 Susac syndrome patients and 15 multiple sclerosis patients. Here is what the overall study found, with its caveats: The TCR sequencing and HLA analysis was acknowledged to have included a relatively small number of individuals.

Points on this clonotype: The specificity of this receptor is unknown. Base-call qualities are not available, and no considerably larger clone is one nucleotide away.

CDR1 SNHLY and CDR2 FYNNEI were looked up in the germline V gene. The CDR3 numbers 17 residues from cysteine through phenylalanine. The DNA shown is the 51-base CDR3, in frame from base 1. Here V drops 5 bases and J drops 7 bases, and the junction holds 15 bases not matched to any gene. RNA was extracted with the RNeasy kit and roughly 0.45 to 1 ug was reverse transcribed using random hexamers. The immunoSEQ multiplex PCR assay, which covers 54 Vbeta and 13 Jbeta segments, was used to amplify TCR beta CDR3 regions. Bias from PCR amplification was corrected by using a synthetic template baseline for primer optimization and for computational correction. In the original analysis: Reads were assigned to V, D and J genes according to IMGT and analyzed in immunoSEQ Analyzer, with only productive sequences retained. Clonality was computed as one minus Shannon entropy normalized by log2 of the number of productive unique sequences. For each patient and control, public and private clones were evaluated among the 100 most prevalent clones. Clones were defined as Susac-specific if absent from the healthy and MS cohorts, from approximately 1,100 published viral clones and from other ImmuneACCESS disease sequences. Starting from the raw public reads, TCRdb applied fastp trimming at Q25, assembled clones with MiXCR and retained in-frame beta chains. Each entry merges the rows of one CDR3 protein and shows their most common DNA and genes. These V and J calls rely on TCRdb rather than the paper's analysis. The sample records about 150,000 distinct CDR3 sequences, less than 97% of which are singletons. The ten largest clonotypes hold approximately 0.15% of the sample.

Peripheral blood CD8+ and CD4+ T cells from healthy donors, Susac syndrome patients and multiple sclerosis patients were profiled using high-throughput TCR beta sequencing. The multiple sclerosis controls were treatment-naive patients who had stable or active relapsing-remitting disease and met the revised McDonald criteria. Bulk CD8+ and CD4+ T cells were purified by magnetic negative isolation, while CD8+ TEMRA cells were enriched using FACS. Blood was collected in EDTA tubes and processed within 24 hours, with PBMCs isolated through density gradient centrifugation. PBMCs destined for TCR sequencing were cryopreserved in liquid nitrogen and later thawed in a 37 °C water bath. Purity of sorted or isolated CD4+, CD8+ and CD8+ TEMRA cells was at least 90%.

The sample comprised CD8+ T cells from PBMCs. Recombination connected TRBV2 to TRBJ1-5; 9 nucleotides in the junction match TRBD1. This sequence was found in a human donor with multiple sclerosis. CDR3 region: CASSQSGTGLFGQPQHF. The bases read TGTGCCAGCAGTCAAAGCGGGACAGGGCTTTTCGGGCAGCCCCAGCATTTT.